These 24 T cell receptor beta chains were sequenced from one sample in a study of OX40 agonist ivuxolimab in advanced cancers. Clones were read by immunoSEQ multiplex PCR, and TCRdb kept only the in-frame ones, dropping some. The table includes about 47,000 clones, roughly 80% detected once. This material consisted of CD4+ or CD8+ T cells sorted from blood, taken in a trial of the OX40 agonist ivuxolimab. The receptors shown here come from an adult with an advanced solid tumor such as melanoma, head and neck, liver or kidney cancer.

This clone was seen a few times. The same CDR3 arises from other DNA sequences in this sample as well. This chain links TRBV6-4 with TRBJ2-1; 12 nucleotides align to TRBD2. The ends lost 2 bases at V and 8 bases at J; junction bases unmatched: 1. This CDR3 is 14 amino acids long. In germline, CDR1 is MRHNA, CDR2 SNTAGT. For the CDR3, the DNA is TGTGCCAGCAGTGACCTAGCGGGGGGGGATGAGCAGTTCTTC. Amino acid sequence: CASSDLAGGDEQFF.

The chain employs TRBV7-2 and TRBJ1-2, with a possible D match to TRBD1 (5 bases). CDR1 and CDR2 (germline): SGHTA, FQGNSA. The CDR3 has 16 amino acids. Trimming took 0 bases from V and 5 from J, leaving 16 bases between them. CDR3 loop: CASSLAGGSAGYGYTF. CDR3 DNA sequence: TGTGCCAGCAGCTTAGCCGGGGGGTCCGCGGGGTATGGCTACACCTTC.

A single count supports this clone. The chain uses TRBV7-6 and TRBJ2-7; 9 nucleotides line up with TRBD1. Trimming at V came to 3 bases and at J to 1 base, leaving 4 bases not matched to a gene. The germline gives CDR1 SGHVS, CDR2 FNYEAQ. CDR3 size: 15 residues. CDR3 sequence (DNA): TGTGCCAGCAGCTTCGGGACAGGGTCATCCTACGAGCAGTACTTC. Translated, it gives CASSFGTGSSYEQYF.

This chain uses TRBV15 with TRBJ1-2, with D perhaps TRBD1 (5 bases). Trimming pared 1 base from V and 6 bases from J, leaving 15 bases between. CDR1 LNHNV and CDR2 YYDKDF come from the germline V gene (reference sequence). The CDR3 runs 15 residues. The CDR3 sequence: CATSRASGERHGYTF. DNA of the CDR3: TGTGCCACCAGCAGAGCGTCGGGGGAAAGGCATGGCTACACCTTC.

This chain uses TRBV12-1 with TRBJ1-2; the table names TRBD1, a call not compared with the DNA. TRBV12-1 is a pseudogene. CDR3 length: 13 residues. DNA of the CDR3: TGTGCCAGCAGCTCCGGACAGGGACATGGCTACACCTTC. It specifies CASSSGQGHGYTF.

This chain links TRBV28 with TRBJ1-4; D perhaps matches TRBD1 (5 bases). Germline V lookup: CDR1 MDHEN, CDR2 SYDVKM. V was pared by 7 bases and J by 0 bases, with 18 bases between. There are 17 residues in the CDR3. The CDR3 DNA sequence: TGTGCCAGCAACCCCTTCGGCGGGGCGGCAACTAATGAAAAACTGTTTTTT. As protein: CASNPFGGAATNEKLFF.

V is TRBV10-3 and J is TRBJ2-1; 8 nucleotides agree with TRBD2. CDR1 and CDR2 from the germline V gene are ENHRY and SYGVKD. This CDR3 contains 17 residues. Trimming removed 3 bases from V and 2 bases from J; junction bases left unmatched: 9. The CDR3 spells CAISDPDGRGTYNEQFF. CDR3 in DNA: TGTGCCATCAGTGACCCCGACGGGAGGGGCACCTACAATGAGCAGTTCTTC.

The V call is TRBV4-3, the J call TRBJ2-5, with a weak D call TRBD1 (5 bases). Trimming removed 4 bases from V and 3 bases from J, with 12 bases in between. The CDR3 runs to 14 residues. Per germline, CDR1 LGHNA and CDR2 YSLEER. For the CDR3, the DNA is TGCGCCAGCAGCCCCTGGGGCTCCAAAGAGACCCAGTACTTC. Protein product: CASSPWGSKETQYF.

There are a few counts of this clone. The junction and the germline gene differ at one end; a read error may be behind it. This rearrangement joins TRBV5-5 to TRBJ1-5; the D gene is possibly TRBD1 (6 bases). Germline loops: CDR1 SGHKS, CDR2 YYEKEE (reference sequence). CDR3 size: 15 residues. DNA for the CDR3: TGCGCCAGCAGCCAAGAGACGGGGGAAGGGGGGCCCCAGCATTTT. Translation gives CASSQETGEGGPQHF.

This clone was detected only once. This sequence joins TRBV9 and TRBJ2-7; the match to TRBD1 covers 9 bases. V was pared by 3 bases and J by 5 bases, with 9 bases of the junction left unmatched. This CDR3 has 15 amino acids. CDR1 is SGDLS and CDR2 is YYNGEE in the germline V gene. CDR3 sequence reads: CASSAGGTGSNEQYF. DNA for the CDR3: TGTGCCAGCAGCGCCGGTGGGACAGGGAGCAACGAGCAGTACTTC.

V gene TRBV5-4 combines with J gene TRBJ2-7; D gene ambiguous. CDR1 SGHNT and CDR2 YYREEE come from the germline V gene (reference sequence). The V and J ends lost 0 bases and 2 bases respectively, with 9 bases between them. The CDR3 spans 14 residues. The CDR3 coding sequence is TGTGCCAGCAGCTTGGCCAGCAGGCCCTACGAGCAGTACTTC. It codes for CASSLASRPYEQYF.

The chain combines TRBV27 with TRBJ2-7; 12 bases are shared with TRBD1. Germline-derived CDR1 and CDR2 are MNHEY and SMNVEV (reference sequence). Unmatched junction bases numbered 23, after V lost 7 bases and J lost 4 bases. The CDR3 is made up of 20 amino acids. CDR3 protein: CASNGLVGQGARGGMYEQYF. The CDR3 DNA is TGTGCCAGCAACGGGTTGGTGGGACAGGGGGCGAGAGGAGGCATGTACGAGCAGTACTTC.

The chain couples TRBV10-2 to TRBJ1-1; D may be TRBD1 (5 bases). CDR3 length: 12 amino acids. Trimming left V 4 bases short and J 8 bases short, with 11 bases between. CDR1 and CDR2 (germline): WSHSY, SAAADI. CDR3 sequence (DNA): TGCGCCAGCAGTGGGGGAGGGGAAGAAGCTTTCTTT. This gives the protein CASSGGGEEAFF.

The rearrangement joins TRBV29-1 to TRBJ2-7; D not resolved. Per germline, CDR1 SQVTM and CDR2 ANQGSEA. Trimming shortened V by 3 bases and J by 6 bases, and 12 bases separated the two germline ends. This CDR3 region has 12 residues. The CDR3: CSVEGPSPEQYF. In nucleotides, the CDR3 is TGCAGCGTTGAGGGCCCCAGTCCCGAGCAGTACTTC.

The chain is built from TRBV9 and TRBJ2-7; 7 nucleotides agree with TRBD2. The CDR3 loop spans 15 amino acids. Trimming at V came to 3 bases and at J to 1 base, leaving 7 bases not matched to a gene. Germline CDR1 SGDLS, CDR2 YYNGEE. The CDR3 reads CASSALGGGSYEQYF. The CDR3 region has the DNA TGTGCCAGCAGCGCCCTGGGGGGAGGGTCCTACGAGCAGTACTTC.

This clone was detected only once. The chain joins TRBV19 to TRBJ2-7; D is perhaps TRBD1 (6 bases). Germline V gives CDR1 LNHDA, CDR2 SQIVND (reference sequence). The CDR3 extends over 15 amino acids. Trimming removed 3 bases from V and 3 bases from J, with 15 bases in between. This CDR3 is CASSIGQSLDYEQYF. The CDR3 DNA reads as TGTGCCAGTAGTATCGGACAGTCCCTCGACTACGAGCAGTACTTC.

In regard to this clone: This sample includes further DNA sequences coding for the same CDR3. The chain uses TRBV4-1 and TRBJ1-1; unclear D gene. Per germline, CDR1 MGHRA and CDR2 YSYEKL. V was cut by 0 bases and J by 0 bases, with 5 bases left in between. This CDR3 contains 14 residues. The CDR3 here is CASSQDSLNTEAFF. For the CDR3, the DNA is TGCGCCAGCAGCCAAGATTCGCTGAACACTGAAGCTTTCTTT.

V and J are TRBV9 and TRBJ2-3; the match to TRBD2 covers 9 bases. V trimming: 4 bases; J trimming: 5 bases; junction bases outside the gene matches: 8. The CDR3 consists of 15 residues. The germline CDR1 and CDR2 sequences are SGDLS and YYNGEE. The CDR3: CASSPGGLAGDTQYF. CDR3 DNA sequence: TGTGCCAGCAGCCCAGGGGGACTAGCCGGAGATACGCAGTATTTT.

The CDR3 nucleotides are TGTGCCAGCAGCCCAGCACAGTATGGCTACACCTTC. It specifies CASSPAQYGYTF. The gene calls are TRBV7-9 and TRBJ1-2; D is uncertain. Trimming shortened V by 5 bases and J by 5 bases, and 9 bases separated the two germline ends. Germline CDR1 SEHNR, CDR2 FQNEAQ (reference sequence). This CDR3 region has 12 residues.

The chain joins TRBV5-5 to TRBJ2-7; no clear D gene. Germline values: CDR1 SGHKS, CDR2 YYEKEE (reference sequence). This CDR3 is 17 amino acids long. With 0 bases removed from V and 3 bases from J, the gap between germline ends came to 19 bases. The CDR3 nucleotides read TGTGCCAGCAGCTTGGAAGCGAACTGGGTCCGGTACTACGAGCAGTACTTC. Protein product: CASSLEANWVRYYEQYF.

V and J are TRBV7-2 and TRBJ1-3; D uncertain. V was cut by 5 bases and J by 4 bases, with 6 bases left in between. Germline V gene lookup returns CDR1 SGHTA and CDR2 FQGNSA. The CDR3 spans 12 residues. Written as DNA, the CDR3 is TGTGCCAGCAGCCAGGAAGGAAACACCATATATTTT. This translates into CASSQEGNTIYF.

This chain uses TRBV21-1 with TRBJ2-5; no check of the table's D call, TRBD1, against the DNA was made. TRBV21-1 is a recognized pseudogene. This CDR3 has 17 residues. DNA of the CDR3: TGTGCCAGCAGCATTCTCGGGGGGACAGGGGGCCAAGAGACCCAGTACTTC. The encoded protein is CASSILGGTGGQETQYF.

A word on this clone: At one end, the junction sequence differs from germline, possibly due to a read error. The V call is TRBV5-4, the J call TRBJ2-1, with 10 bases aligning to TRBD1. This CDR3 spans 15 amino acids. CDR1 is SGHNT, CDR2 YYREEE, per germline (reference sequence). The CDR3 here is CASSQGQGEYNEQFF. The CDR3 DNA sequence: TGCGCCAGCAGCCAAGGACAGGGGGAATACAATGAGCAGTTCTTC.

This chain uses TRBV7-9 with TRBJ1-1; TRBD1 is a possible D gene (6 bases). Germline V gene lookup returns CDR1 SEHNR and CDR2 FQNEAQ (reference sequence). CDR3 length: 13 residues. V shed 6 bases and J shed 3 bases, with 11 bases lying between them. The CDR3 DNA follows: TGTGCCAGCAGTTCTGGGGGGCACACTGAAGCTTTCTTT. Amino acid sequence: CASSSGGHTEAFF. Full variable domain (missing parts from reference TRBV7-9 and TRBJ1-1): DTGVSQNPRHKITKRGQNVTFRCDPISEHNRLYWYRQTLGQGPEFLTYFQNEAQLEKSRLLSDRFSAERPKGSFSTLEIQRTEQGDSAMYLCASSSGGHTEAFFGQGTRLTVV.